What follows are 3 T cell receptor beta chains derived from one specimen sequenced in a study of technical replicates of blood from a few donors. Here immunoSEQ multiplex PCR was the method, and the copy in TCRdb shows in-frame clones only, minus some. The table shows over 50,000 clones, with around 95% occurring only once. The specimen was T cells isolated from PBMCs. These receptor sequences come from a human donor in good health.

CDR3 loop: CASSLEPNYGYTF. The DNA for the CDR3 is TGTGCCAGCAGCTTGGAGCCGAACTATGGCTACACCTTC. This rearrangement joins TRBV7-6 to TRBJ1-2; D remains ambiguous. V dropped 3 bases and J dropped 2 bases, with 7 bases sitting between them. The CDR3 consists of 13 residues. The V gene's germline CDR1 is SGHVS and CDR2 FNYEAQ.

The chain combines TRBV10-3 with TRBJ2-7, with TRBD1 matching over 9 bases. The CDR3 is 14 amino acids. Losses at the gene ends were 8 bases for V and 5 bases for J; bases not matched to a gene: 10. The germline V gene encodes CDR1 ENHRY and CDR2 SYGVKD. CDR3 in DNA: TGTGCCATCTTGAGTACACAGGGGGCAAACGAGCAGTACTTC. Translating it yields CAILSTQGANEQYF.

V gene TRBV5-1 combines with J gene TRBJ1-4; D may be TRBD1 (6 bases). V was clipped by 4 bases and J by 8 bases, with 15 bases between them. The germline CDR1 and CDR2 sequences are SGHRS and YFSETQ. The CDR3 is 14 amino acids. The CDR3 sequence is CASSLRGSFEKLFF. Here the CDR3 DNA reads TGCGCCAGCAGCCTTAGGGGGTCATTCGAAAAACTGTTTTTT.